This is a list of T cell receptor beta chains from one sample in a study of blood T cells in healthy people across ages. Each CDR3 protein is one row after TCRdb ran MiXCR on the 5' RACE reads. This sample has about 780,000 distinct CDR3 sequences; about half occur once, and the top ten carry 18%. Sequences were obtained from blood. All receptors come from a man older than 75 in good health. CDR3s include the opening cysteine and the closing phenylalanine or tryptophan. A D gene is named only where the DNA matches it firmly. The listing skips clone size in some rows; elsewhere it reads once, few, many or a size class.

v_gene	d_gene	abundance	j_gene	CDR3nt	CDR3aa
TRBV2	.	.	TRBJ2-3	TGTGCCAGCAGTGACGGCGGGACAGATACGCAGTATTTT	CASSDGGTDTQYF
TRBV20-1	.	.	TRBJ2-5	TGCAGTGCTGATACTAGTTTAGGCTACAATGAGCAGTACTTC	CSADTSLGYNEQYF
TRBV14	.	few	TRBJ1-2	TGTGCCAGCAGCCCTTCCGAACGTGGCTACACCTTC	CASSPSERGYTF
TRBV6-2/TRBV6-3	.	.	TRBJ2-1	TGTGCCAGCAGCAACCGACAGGTATACAATGAGCAGTTCTTC	CASSNRQVYNEQFF
TRBV11-3	.	few	TRBJ2-7	TGTGCCAGCAGCTTAGATCGACAGCGGAGCTCCTACGAGCAGTACTTC	CASSLDRQRSSYEQYF
TRBV30	TRBD1	.	TRBJ2-6	TGTGCGTTGACAGGGCGGAGCTCTGGGGCCAACGTCCTGACTTTC	CALTGRSSGANVLTF
TRBV28	.	.	TRBJ2-3	TGTGCCAGCAGTCCGCTCAGAGAAACTAGCACAGATACGCAGTATTTT	CASSPLRETSTDTQYF
TRBV29-1	.	.	TRBJ2-1	TGCAGCGTCCCTAGTCGCCTTAACAATGAGCAGTTCTTC	CSVPSRLNNEQFF
TRBV20-1	TRBD1	.	TRBJ2-5	TGCAGTGCTAAATCAAGGCCCTTAGGGGGCGGGGAGACCCAGTACTTC	CSAKSRPLGGGETQYF
TRBV7-2	.	.	TRBJ2-4	TGTGCCAGCAGCTTAGGTTTGGAATCCTACGAACAGTACTTC	CASSLGLESYEQYF
TRBV7-9	.	.	TRBJ2-1	TGTGCCAGCAGCTTAGGGAGGGGGCAGCGAAACTTCTACAATGAGCAGTTCTTC	CASSLGRGQRNFYNEQFF
TRBV11-3	.	.	TRBJ2-1	TGTGCCAGCAGCTTAGGTCCTAGTATCTCCTACAATGAGCAGTTCTTC	CASSLGPSISYNEQFF
TRBV6-6	.	many	TRBJ2-7	TGTGCCAGCAGTTACTCGGCAACCGAGCAGTACTTC	CASSYSATEQYF
TRBV29-1	TRBD2	.	TRBJ2-5	TGCAGCGCAGAGCGGGAGCCTCCTCTCAATGAGCAGTACTTC	CSAEREPPLNEQYF
TRBV4-2	TRBD2	few	TRBJ2-7	TGTGCCAGCAGCCAAGGCGCGGAGCGGGAAGGTTACGAGCAGTACTTC	CASSQGAEREGYEQYF
TRBV6-8	.	once	TRBJ2-7	TGTGCCAGCAGTTATCGACGGAGACCAGGTCGGAAAGACAACGAGCAGTACTTC	CASSYRRRPGRKDNEQYF